Each of the 9 T cell receptor beta chains below was sequenced from the same sample in a study of multiple sclerosis patients with progressive multifocal leukoencephalopathy. The assay was immunoSEQ multiplex PCR, and TCRdb's table has in-frame clones only and misses some. The table records 29,000 or so clones, under 90% of them present only once. The time point: more than 5 months of natalizumab therapy. The sequences come from PBMCs, collected from a patient treated with natalizumab. These receptors all stem from a human donor with multiple sclerosis.

The gene calls are TRBV11-2 and TRBJ2-1; no firm D call. Germline CDR1 and CDR2: SGHAT and FQNNGV. Between the trimmed V and J ends, which lost 5 bases and 2 bases, there was a span of 10 bases. The CDR3 covers 14 residues. The CDR3 coding sequence is TGTGCCAGCAGCCCCCGGTACACCTACAATGAGCAGTTCTTC. It is translated as CASSPRYTYNEQFF.

Written as DNA, the CDR3 is TGTGCCACCAGCAGAGATCGGGCTGCCCTCTACTTC. It codes for CATSRDRAALYF. The V and J genes are TRBV15 and TRBJ2-7, with D unresolved. CDR3 length: 12 amino acids. CDR1 LNHNV and CDR2 YYDKDF come from the germline V gene (reference sequence). V lost 0 bases, J lost 13 bases, and 13 bases lay in between. The complete variable domain, with remaining parts taken from reference TRBV15 and TRBJ2-7, reads DAMVIQNPRYQVTQFGKPVTLSCSQTLNHNVMYWYQQKSSQAPKLLFHYYDKDFNNEADTPDNFQSRRPNTSFCFLDIRSPGLGDTAMYLCATSRDRAALYFGPGTRLTVT.

This clone was observed once. The DNA of the CDR3 is TGTGCCAGCAGTCCATCCCACGGGAGGGCCACAGATACGCAGTATTTT. Amino acid sequence: CASSPSHGRATDTQYF. This chain connects TRBV25-1 to TRBJ2-3; 8 bases are a match to TRBD2. After removal of 5 bases from V and 2 bases from J, the junction contained 9 bases not matched to a gene. CDR3 size: 16 residues. Germline CDR1 is MGHDK and CDR2 is SYGVNS.

V is TRBV2 and J is TRBJ2-5, with D unresolved. Per germline, CDR1 SNHLY and CDR2 FYNNEI. The V end lost 10 bases, the J end lost 1 base, and 4 bases lay between the germline ends. The CDR3 totals 10 residues. The chain's CDR3 is CATAQETQYF. The CDR3 DNA sequence: TGTGCCACGGCCCAAGAGACCCAGTACTTC.

The chain employs TRBV29-1 and TRBJ1-2; D might be TRBD1 (5 bases). CDR3 length: 14 residues. With 3 bases removed from V and 2 bases from J, the gap between germline ends came to 13 bases. The germline V gene encodes CDR1 SQVTM and CDR2 ANQGSEA. The CDR3 loop is CSVDLGRGNYGYTF. CDR3 sequence (DNA): TGCAGCGTTGATCTCGGGAGGGGCAACTATGGCTACACCTTC. The complete variable domain, with remaining parts taken from reference TRBV29-1 and TRBJ1-2, reads SAVISQKPSRDICQRGTSLTIQCQVDSQVTMMFWYRQQPGQSLTLIATANQGSEATYESGFVIDKFPISRPNLTFSTLTVSNMSPEDSSIYLCSVDLGRGNYGYTFGSGTRLTVV.

This clone appeared a single time. This chain links TRBV7-2 with TRBJ1-6, with D perhaps matching TRBD1 (5 bases). Germline CDR1 reads SGHTA; CDR2 reads FQGNSA. There are 13 residues in the CDR3. V was trimmed by 2 bases and J by 11 bases, leaving 10 bases between them. The DNA for the CDR3 is TGTGCCAGCAGCTTAATGCCGGGGGCACCCCTCCACTTT. It encodes CASSLMPGAPLHF.

The chain couples TRBV21-1 to TRBJ2-2. TRBV21-1 is a pseudogene. This CDR3 is built from 16 residues. CDR3 amino acids: CASSSEGKANTGELFF. The CDR3 DNA reads TGTGCCAGCAGCAGTGAAGGCAAAGCAAACACCGGGGAGCTGTTTTTT.

This sequence joins TRBV7-9 and TRBJ2-7; 8 bases align to TRBD2. The CDR3 is 13 amino acids. The trim removed 7 bases at V and 3 bases at J, leaving 5 bases unmatched. Germline-derived CDR1 and CDR2 are SEHNR and FQNEAQ (reference sequence). The CDR3 DNA reads as TGTGCCAGCAAGCTAGCGGGCAACTACGAGCAGTACTTC. Translation: CASKLAGNYEQYF. The full variable domain, in which reference TRBV7-9 and TRBJ2-7 provide the parts outside the CDR3, is DTGVSQNPRHKITKRGQNVTFRCDPISEHNRLYWYRQTLGQGPEFLTYFQNEAQLEKSRLLSDRFSAERPKGSFSTLEIQRTEQGDSAMYLCASKLAGNYEQYFGPGTRLTVT.

The chain employs TRBV19 and TRBJ2-3; D remains unclear. The germline V gene encodes CDR1 LNHDA and CDR2 SQIVND (reference sequence). This CDR3 has 15 amino acids. V lost 3 bases and J 1 base, leaving 11 bases between the germline ends. This chain's CDR3 is CASSIAVAGTDTQYF. The DNA for the CDR3 is TGTGCCAGTAGTATTGCGGTAGCAGGCACAGATACGCAGTATTTT.